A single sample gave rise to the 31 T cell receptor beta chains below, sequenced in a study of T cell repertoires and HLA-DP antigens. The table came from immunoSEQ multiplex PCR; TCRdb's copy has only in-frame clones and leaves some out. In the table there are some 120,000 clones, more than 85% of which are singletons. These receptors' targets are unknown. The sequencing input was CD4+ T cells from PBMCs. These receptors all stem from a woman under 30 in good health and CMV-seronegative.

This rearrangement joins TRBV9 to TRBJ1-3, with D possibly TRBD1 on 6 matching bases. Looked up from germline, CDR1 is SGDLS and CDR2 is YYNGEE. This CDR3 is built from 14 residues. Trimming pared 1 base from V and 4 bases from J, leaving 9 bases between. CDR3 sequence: CASSVQGQGNTIYF. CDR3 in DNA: TGTGCCAGCAGCGTACAGGGACAAGGAAACACCATATATTTT.

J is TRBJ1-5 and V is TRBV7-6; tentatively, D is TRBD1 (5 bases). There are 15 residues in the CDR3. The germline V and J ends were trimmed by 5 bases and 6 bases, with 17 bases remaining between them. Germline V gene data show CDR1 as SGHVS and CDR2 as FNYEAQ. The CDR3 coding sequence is TGTGCCAGCAGCATCGAGGGGAGTGGGGGTCAGCCCCAGCATTTT. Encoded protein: CASSIEGSGGQPQHF. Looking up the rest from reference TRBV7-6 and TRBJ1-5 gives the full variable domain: GAGVSQSPRYKVTKRGQDVALRCDPISGHVSLYWYRQALGQGPEFLTYFNYEAQQDKSGLPNDRFSAERPEGSISTLTIQRTEQRDSAMYRCASSIEGSGGQPQHFGDGTRLSIL.

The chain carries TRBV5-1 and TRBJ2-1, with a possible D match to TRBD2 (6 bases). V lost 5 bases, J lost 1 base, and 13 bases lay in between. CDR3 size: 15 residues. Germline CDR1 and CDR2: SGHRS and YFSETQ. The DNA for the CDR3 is TGCGCCAGCAGGGCGGGGTTGATATCCTACAATGAGCAGTTCTTC. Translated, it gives CASRAGLISYNEQFF.

This CDR3 is CASSLQGQVSGNTIYF. The CDR3 DNA is TGTGCCAGCAGCTTACAGGGCCAGGTCTCTGGAAACACCATATATTTT. This sequence joins TRBV11-2 and TRBJ1-3; maybe TRBD1 (5 bases). This CDR3 contains 16 residues. Germline values: CDR1 SGHAT, CDR2 FQNNGV. The V end was cut by 2 bases, the J end by 0 bases, with 11 bases between.

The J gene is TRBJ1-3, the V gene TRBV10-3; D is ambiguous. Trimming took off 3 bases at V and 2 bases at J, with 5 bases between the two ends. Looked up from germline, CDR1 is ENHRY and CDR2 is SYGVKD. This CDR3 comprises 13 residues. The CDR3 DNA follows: TGTGCCATCAGTGACAACCCTGGAAACACCATATATTTT. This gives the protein CAISDNPGNTIYF.

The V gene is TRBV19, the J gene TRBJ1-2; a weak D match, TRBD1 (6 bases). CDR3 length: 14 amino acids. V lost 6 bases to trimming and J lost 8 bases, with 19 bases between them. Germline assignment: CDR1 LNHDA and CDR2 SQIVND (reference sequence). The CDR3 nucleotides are TGTGCCAGTAGCGACCCGGGGGCTTTCAGAGGCTACACCTTC. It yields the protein CASSDPGAFRGYTF.

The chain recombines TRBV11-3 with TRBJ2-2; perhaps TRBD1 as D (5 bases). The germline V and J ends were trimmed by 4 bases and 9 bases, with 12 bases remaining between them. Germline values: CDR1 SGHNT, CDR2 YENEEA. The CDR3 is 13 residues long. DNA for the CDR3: TGTGCCAGCAGCTCTGACAGTCACCGGGAGCTGTTTTTT. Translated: CASSSDSHRELFF.

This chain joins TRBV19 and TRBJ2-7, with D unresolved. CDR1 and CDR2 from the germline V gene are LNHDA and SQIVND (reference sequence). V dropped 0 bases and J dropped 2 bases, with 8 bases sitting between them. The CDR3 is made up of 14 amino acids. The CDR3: CASSIEGGTYEQYF. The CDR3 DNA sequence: TGTGCCAGTAGTATAGAGGGCGGTACCTACGAGCAGTACTTC.

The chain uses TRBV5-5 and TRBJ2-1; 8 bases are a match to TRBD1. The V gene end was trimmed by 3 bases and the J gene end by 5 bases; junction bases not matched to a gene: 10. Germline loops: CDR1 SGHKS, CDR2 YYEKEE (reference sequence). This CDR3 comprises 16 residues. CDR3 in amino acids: CASSSRQGPFNNEQFF. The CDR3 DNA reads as TGTGCCAGCAGCTCGCGACAGGGGCCCTTTAACAATGAGCAGTTCTTC.

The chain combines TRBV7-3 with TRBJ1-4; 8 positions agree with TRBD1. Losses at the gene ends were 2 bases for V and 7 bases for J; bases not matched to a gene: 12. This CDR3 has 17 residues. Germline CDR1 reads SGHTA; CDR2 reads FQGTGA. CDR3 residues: CASSLLGRGRGGEKLFF. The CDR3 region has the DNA TGTGCCAGCAGCTTATTGGGCAGGGGGCGAGGGGGTGAAAAACTGTTTTTT.

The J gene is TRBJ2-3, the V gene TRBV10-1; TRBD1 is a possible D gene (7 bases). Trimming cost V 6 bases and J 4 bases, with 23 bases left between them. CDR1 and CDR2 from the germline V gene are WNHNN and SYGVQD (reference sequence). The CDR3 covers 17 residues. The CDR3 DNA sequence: TGCGCCAGCAGGGGTCGGCGGGGACAGAATAACCCAGATACGCAGTATTTT. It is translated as CASRGRRGQNNPDTQYF.

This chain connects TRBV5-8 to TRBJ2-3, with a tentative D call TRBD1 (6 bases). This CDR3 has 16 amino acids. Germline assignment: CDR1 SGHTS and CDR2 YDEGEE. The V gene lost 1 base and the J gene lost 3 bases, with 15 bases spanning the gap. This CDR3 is CASSLLAPGVTDTQYF. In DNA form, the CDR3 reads TGTGCCAGCAGCTTGTTGGCCCCAGGGGTAACAGATACGCAGTATTTT.

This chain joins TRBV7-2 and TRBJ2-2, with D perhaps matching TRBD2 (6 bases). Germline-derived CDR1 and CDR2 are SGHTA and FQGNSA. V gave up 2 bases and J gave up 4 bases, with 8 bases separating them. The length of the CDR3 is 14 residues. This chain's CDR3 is CASSLLLATGELFF. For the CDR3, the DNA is TGTGCCAGCAGCTTATTACTAGCCACCGGGGAGCTGTTTTTT.

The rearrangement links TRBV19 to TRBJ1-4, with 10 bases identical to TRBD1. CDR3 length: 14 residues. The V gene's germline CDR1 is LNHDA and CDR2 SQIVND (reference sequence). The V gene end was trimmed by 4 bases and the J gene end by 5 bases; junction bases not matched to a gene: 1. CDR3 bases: TGTGCCAGTAGTACGACAGGGGGCAATGAAAAACTGTTTTTT. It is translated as CASSTTGGNEKLFF.

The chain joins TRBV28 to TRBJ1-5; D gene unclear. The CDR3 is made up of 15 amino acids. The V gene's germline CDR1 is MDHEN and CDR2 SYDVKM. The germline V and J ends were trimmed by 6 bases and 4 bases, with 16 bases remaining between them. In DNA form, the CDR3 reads TGTGCCAGCAGGCCACCCGGTGCCCGAAATCAGCCCCAGCATTTT. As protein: CASRPPGARNQPQHF. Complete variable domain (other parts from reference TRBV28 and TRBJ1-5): DVKVTQSSRYLVKRTGEKVFLECVQDMDHENMFWYRQDPGLGLRLIYFSYDVKMKEKGDIPEGYSVSREKKERFSLILESASTNQTSMYLCASRPPGARNQPQHFGDGTRLSIL.

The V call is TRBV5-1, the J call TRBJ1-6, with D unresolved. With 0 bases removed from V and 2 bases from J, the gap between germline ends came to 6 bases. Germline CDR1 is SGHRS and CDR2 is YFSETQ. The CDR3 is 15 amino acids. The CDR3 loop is CASSLEAAYNSPLHF. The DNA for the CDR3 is TGCGCCAGCAGCTTGGAGGCAGCCTATAATTCACCCCTCCACTTT. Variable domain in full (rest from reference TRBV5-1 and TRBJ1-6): KAGVTQTPRYLIKTRGQQVTLSCSPISGHRSVSWYQQTPGQGLQFLFEYFSETQRNKGNFPGRFSGRQFSNSRSEMNVSTLELGDSALYLCASSLEAAYNSPLHFGNGTRLTVT.

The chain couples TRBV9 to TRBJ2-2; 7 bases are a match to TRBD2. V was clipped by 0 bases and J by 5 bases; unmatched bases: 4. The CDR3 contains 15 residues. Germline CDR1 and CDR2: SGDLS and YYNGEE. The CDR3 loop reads CASSVVGEGTGELFF. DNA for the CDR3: TGTGCCAGCAGCGTAGTCGGGGAGGGAACCGGGGAGCTGTTTTTT.

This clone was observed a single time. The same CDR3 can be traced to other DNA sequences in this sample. The CDR3 loop is CASSLRGYSNQPQHF. The CDR3 nucleotides read TGTGCCAGCAGCTTAAGGGGGTATAGCAATCAGCCCCAGCATTTT. The chain recombines TRBV5-6 with TRBJ1-5; a possible D gene is TRBD1 (6 bases). This CDR3 is built from 15 residues. CDR1 is SGHDT and CDR2 is YYEEEE in the germline V gene. Trimming pared 2 bases from V and 0 bases from J, leaving 9 bases between. The full variable domain, in which reference TRBV5-6 and TRBJ1-5 provide the parts outside the CDR3, is DAGVTQSPTHLIKTRGQQVTLRCSPKSGHDTVSWYQQALGQGPQFIFQYYEEEERQRGNFPDRFSGHQFPNYSSELNVNALLLGDSALYLCASSLRGYSNQPQHFGDGTRLSIL.

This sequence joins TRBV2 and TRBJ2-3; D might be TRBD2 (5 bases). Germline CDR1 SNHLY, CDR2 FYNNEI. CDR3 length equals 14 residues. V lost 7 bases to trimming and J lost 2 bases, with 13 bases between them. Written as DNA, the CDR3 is TGTGCCAGCATATTGGACTCCTACACAGATACGCAGTATTTT. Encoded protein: CASILDSYTDTQYF.

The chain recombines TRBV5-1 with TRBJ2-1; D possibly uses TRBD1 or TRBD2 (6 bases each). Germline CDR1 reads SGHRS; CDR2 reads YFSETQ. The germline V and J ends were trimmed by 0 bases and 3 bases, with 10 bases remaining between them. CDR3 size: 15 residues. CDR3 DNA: TGCGCCAGCAGCTTGGATGGGGGGCTCTACAATGAGCAGTTCTTC. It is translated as CASSLDGGLYNEQFF. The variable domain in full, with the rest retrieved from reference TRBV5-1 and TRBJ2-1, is KAGVTQTPRYLIKTRGQQVTLSCSPISGHRSVSWYQQTPGQGLQFLFEYFSETQRNKGNFPGRFSGRQFSNSRSEMNVSTLELGDSALYLCASSLDGGLYNEQFFGPGTRLTVL.

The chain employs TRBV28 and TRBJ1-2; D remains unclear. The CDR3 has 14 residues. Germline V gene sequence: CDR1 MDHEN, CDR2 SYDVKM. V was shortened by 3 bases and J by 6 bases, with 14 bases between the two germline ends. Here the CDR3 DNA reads TGTGCCAGCAGTTTGGGTTACAGCGCCCATGGCTACACCTTC. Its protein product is CASSLGYSAHGYTF.

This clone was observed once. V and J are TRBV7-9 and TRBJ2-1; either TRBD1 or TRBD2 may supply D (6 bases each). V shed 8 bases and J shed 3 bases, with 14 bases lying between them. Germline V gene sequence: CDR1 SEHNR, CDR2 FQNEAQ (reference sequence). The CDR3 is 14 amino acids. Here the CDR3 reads CASPGAGVYNEQFF. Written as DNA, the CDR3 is TGTGCCAGCCCGGGGGCAGGGGTCTACAATGAGCAGTTCTTC.

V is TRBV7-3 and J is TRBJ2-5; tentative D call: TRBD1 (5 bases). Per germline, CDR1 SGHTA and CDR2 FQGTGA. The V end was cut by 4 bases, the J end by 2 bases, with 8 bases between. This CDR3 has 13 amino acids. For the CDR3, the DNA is TGTGCCAGCAGCTGGACACGTCAAGAGACCCAGTACTTC. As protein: CASSWTRQETQYF.

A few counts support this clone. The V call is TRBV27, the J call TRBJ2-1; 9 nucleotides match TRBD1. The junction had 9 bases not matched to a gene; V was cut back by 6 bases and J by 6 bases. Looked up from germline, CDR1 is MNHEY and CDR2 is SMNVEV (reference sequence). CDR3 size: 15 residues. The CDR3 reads CASRPTGGAGNEQFF. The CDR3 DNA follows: TGTGCCAGCAGACCAACAGGGGGCGCAGGCAATGAGCAGTTCTTC.

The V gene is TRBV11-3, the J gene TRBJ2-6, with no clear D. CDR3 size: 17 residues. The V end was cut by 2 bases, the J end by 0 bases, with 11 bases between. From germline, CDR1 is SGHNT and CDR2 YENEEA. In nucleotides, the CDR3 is TGTGCCAGCAGCTTATCGGGCAGGAGCTCTGGGGCCAACGTCCTGACTTTC. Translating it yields CASSLSGRSSGANVLTF.

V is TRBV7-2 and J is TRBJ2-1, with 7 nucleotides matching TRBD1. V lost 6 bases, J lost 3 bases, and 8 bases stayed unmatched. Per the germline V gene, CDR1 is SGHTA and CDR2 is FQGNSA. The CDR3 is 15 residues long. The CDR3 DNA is TGTGCCAGCAGGTCGACAGGGCCTAACTACAATGAGCAGTTCTTC. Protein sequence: CASRSTGPNYNEQFF.

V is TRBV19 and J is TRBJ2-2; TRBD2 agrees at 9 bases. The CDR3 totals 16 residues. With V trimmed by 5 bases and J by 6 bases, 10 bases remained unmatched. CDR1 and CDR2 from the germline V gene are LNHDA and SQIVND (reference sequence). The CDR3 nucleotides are TGTGCCAGTAGTCTCTCCCTAGCGGGGTTGTCCGGGGAGCTGTTTTTT. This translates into CASSLSLAGLSGELFF.

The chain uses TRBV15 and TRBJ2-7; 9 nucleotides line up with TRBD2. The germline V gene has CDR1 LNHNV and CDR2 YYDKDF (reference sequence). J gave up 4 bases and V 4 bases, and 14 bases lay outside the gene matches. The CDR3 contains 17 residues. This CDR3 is CATSTTLAGIGLYEQYF. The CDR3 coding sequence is TGTGCCACCAGCACAACGCTAGCGGGAATCGGGTTGTACGAGCAGTACTTC.

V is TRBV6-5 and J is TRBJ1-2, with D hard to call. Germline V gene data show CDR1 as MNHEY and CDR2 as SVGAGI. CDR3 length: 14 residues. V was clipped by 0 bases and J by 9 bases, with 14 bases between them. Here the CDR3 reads CASSYSRLGVRYTF. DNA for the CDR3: TGTGCCAGCAGTTACTCGAGACTGGGAGTGCGCTACACCTTC.

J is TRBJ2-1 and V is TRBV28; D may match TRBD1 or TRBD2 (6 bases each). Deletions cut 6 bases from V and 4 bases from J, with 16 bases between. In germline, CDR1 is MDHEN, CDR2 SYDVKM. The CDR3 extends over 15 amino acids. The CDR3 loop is CASSHSGAGYNEQFF. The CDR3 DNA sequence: TGTGCCAGCAGCCACTCGGGGGCGGGGTACAATGAGCAGTTCTTC.

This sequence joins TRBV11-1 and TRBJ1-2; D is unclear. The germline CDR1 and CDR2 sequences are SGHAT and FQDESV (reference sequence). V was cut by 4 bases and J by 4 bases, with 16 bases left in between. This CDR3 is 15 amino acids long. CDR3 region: CASSYSSGGFYGYTF. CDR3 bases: TGTGCCAGCAGCTACAGTTCGGGCGGCTTCTATGGCTACACCTTC.